This T cell receptor beta chain comes out of a study of shared clonotypes between healthy human individuals. Profiling relied on immunoSEQ multiplex PCR, and the TCRdb table lists in-frame clones only, not all of them. The data contain about 1 million clones, about 80% of them singletons. V trimming: 2 bases; J trimming: 0 bases; junction bases outside the gene matches: 5. This CDR3 contains 16 residues. Germline CDR1 SGHDT, CDR2 YYEEEE. The chain employs TRBV5-6 and TRBJ2-3; 8 bases map to TRBD1. The source is a young man in good health. Sequencing was done on a sample of memory CD4+ T cells sorted from blood. The sample's subset: CD45RA-negative fraction. CDR3 sequence: CASSFTGGTSTDTQYF. The CDR3 bases are TGTGCCAGCAGCTTCACAGGGGGGACTAGCACAGATACGCAGTATTTT.